The rows below give T cell receptor beta chains drawn from one sample of a study of vaccination effects on CD4 cells after COVID-19. Assay: immunoSEQ multiplex PCR; the TCRdb copy retains only in-frame clones and omits some. The data contain some 66,000 clones, more than 60% of them seen just once; the ten biggest clones take up roughly 2.2%. These receptors lack a known antigen. Here the sequenced sample was CD4+ T cells from PBMCs cultured without peptide, taken after COVID-19 vaccination. The receptors were gathered from a human donor who received a COVID-19 vaccine. CDR3s include the opening cysteine and the closing phenylalanine or tryptophan. Fields, in order: CDR3 protein, CDR3 DNA, clone size, V gene, D gene, J gene. D genes are given only for firm matches. Size tells how often a clone was seen (once, few, many) or the class of an expanded clone, and some rows leave it out.

CAISEVGSSYNSPLHF TGTGCCATCAGTGAGGTGGGGAGCTCCTATAATTCACCCCTCCACTTT - TRBV10-3 - TRBJ1-6
CAWSAENNQPQHF TGTGCCTGGAGTGCCGAAAACAATCAGCCCCAGCATTTT - TRBV30 - TRBJ1-5
CASSGDRVISAGLQPQHF TGTGCCAGTAGTGGGGACAGGGTAATATCTGCCGGTCTTCAGCCCCAGCATTTT - TRBV19 TRBD1 TRBJ1-5
CASSTIPGTSGGARDTQYF TGCGCCAGCAGCACCATTCCCGGGACTAGCGGGGGGGCCCGGGATACGCAGTATTTT - TRBV5-1 TRBD2 TRBJ2-3
CASSPHGEKLFF TGCGCCAGCAGCCCGCATGGAGAAAAACTGTTTTTT - TRBV4-3 - TRBJ1-4
CASSFSGNTEAFF TGTGCCAGCAGTTTTTCGGGGAACACTGAAGCTTTCTTT - TRBV12-3/TRBV12-4 - TRBJ1-1
CSGWGGSETQYF TGCAGCGGGTGGGGGGGGAGCGAGACCCAGTACTTC - TRBV29-1 TRBD2 TRBJ2-5
CASSGEGGQWGKLFF TGTGCCAGCAGCGGAGAAGGGGGCCAATGGGGAAAACTGTTTTTT - TRBV5-8 TRBD1 TRBJ1-4
CASSQQGHGYTF TGTGCCAGCAGCCAACAGGGGCATGGCTACACCTTC - TRBV9 TRBD1 TRBJ1-2
CASSYRQGTNNEQFF TGTGCCAGCAGTTATCGACAGGGAACTAACAATGAGCAGTTCTTC - TRBV6-7 TRBD1 TRBJ2-1
CASGDTGNTEAFF TGCGCCAGTGGCGACACAGGGAACACTGAAGCTTTCTTT - TRBV10-2 - TRBJ1-1
CASSVATGTNSPLHF TGCGCCAGCAGCGTAGCGACAGGGACTAATTCACCCCTCCACTTT - TRBV5-1 TRBD1 TRBJ1-6
CASSPDSRASYNEQFF TGCGCCAGCAGCCCGGATAGTCGGGCCTCCTACAATGAGCAGTTCTTC - TRBV5-1 - TRBJ2-1
CASRGTANQPQHF TGTGCCAGCAGAGGGACAGCTAATCAGCCCCAGCATTTT - TRBV6-5 TRBD1 TRBJ1-5
CASSLQGAVVYGYTF TGTGCCAGCAGTTTACAGGGGGCTGTGGTCTATGGCTACACCTTC once TRBV28 TRBD1 TRBJ1-2
CASSPTSAETQYF TGTGCCAGCAGCCCTACTAGCGCCGAGACCCAGTACTTC - TRBV7-9 TRBD2 TRBJ2-5
CASVETGGANTEAFF TGTGCCAGCGTCGAAACAGGGGGCGCGAACACTGAAGCTTTCTTT - TRBV11-1 TRBD1 TRBJ1-1
CASPNALGGARVNTEAFF TGTGCCAGTCCCAACGCGTTGGGGGGGGCAAGAGTGAACACTGAAGCTTTCTTT once TRBV5-8 - TRBJ1-1
CASSPTGFGYNEQFF TGTGCCAGCTCACCAACAGGGTTTGGCTACAATGAGCAGTTCTTC - TRBV18 - TRBJ2-1
CASSGGGGISASQYF TGCGCCAGCAGTGGTGGGGGTGGCATCTCGGCGTCCCAGTACTTC - TRBV10-2 - TRBJ2-5
CASSPISGGVLYNEQFF TGTGCCAGCAGTCCTATCTCCGGGGGTGTCTTATACAATGAGCAGTTCTTC - TRBV28 - TRBJ2-1
CASSLAQATDTQYF TGTGCCAGCAGCTTGGCACAGGCCACAGATACGCAGTATTTT once TRBV7-3 - TRBJ2-3
CASSPRGDQETQYF TGTGCCAGCAGCCCGAGGGGCGATCAAGAGACCCAGTACTTC - TRBV7-2 - TRBJ2-5
CASSPRSNQPQHF TGTGCCAGCAGCCCTAGAAGTAATCAGCCCCAGCATTTT once TRBV7-2 - TRBJ1-5
CASRDSGGADTGELFF TGTGCCAGCAGGGATAGCGGGGGGGCCGACACCGGGGAGCTGTTTTTT once TRBV28 TRBD2 TRBJ2-2
CASSPDWYTEGYGYTF TGTGCCAGCAGCCCCGACTGGTATACGGAGGGCTATGGCTACACCTTC once TRBV5-5 - TRBJ1-2
CASGKGVVETQYF TGTGCCAGCGGGAAGGGAGTGGTAGAGACCCAGTACTTC - TRBV27 - TRBJ2-5
CSAGLAGGLTGELFF TGCAGCGCGGGACTAGCGGGGGGGCTCACCGGGGAGCTGTTTTTT - TRBV29-1 TRBD2 TRBJ2-2
CASNLRGAAGETQYF TGTGCCAGCAACCTACGGGGGGCGGCTGGAGAGACCCAGTACTTC - TRBV7-8 - TRBJ2-5
CASSYRVPNSPLHF TGTGCCAGCAGTTACCGGGTTCCAAATTCACCCCTCCACTTT - TRBV6-5 - TRBJ1-6
CSASRGISDTQYF TGCAGTGCGAGTAGAGGGATATCAGATACGCAGTATTTT - TRBV20-1 - TRBJ2-3
CASKLAGNEQFF TGTGCCAGCAAGTTAGCGGGGAATGAGCAGTTCTTC - TRBV2 TRBD2 TRBJ2-1
CASSQVSGQGLTNYGYTF TGCGCCAGCAGCCAAGTTTCGGGACAGGGGCTTACTAACTATGGCTACACCTTC - TRBV4-1 TRBD1 TRBJ1-2
CASSLVGGPPSGSPLHF TGTGCCAGCAGCTTAGTGGGGGGTCCCCCTAGTGGTTCACCCCTCCACTTT - TRBV11-2 - TRBJ1-6
CASSTIAGVADTQYF TGTGCCAGCAGCACAATAGCGGGGGTCGCAGATACGCAGTATTTT - TRBV3-1/TRBV3-2 TRBD2 TRBJ2-3
CASSLASGGADTGELFF TGCGCCAGCAGCTTAGCTAGCGGGGGGGCCGACACCGGGGAGCTGTTTTTT - TRBV5-1 TRBD2 TRBJ2-2
CASSPFSGTGSGNTIYF TGTGCCAGCTCACCGTTCTCCGGGACAGGCTCTGGAAACACCATATATTTT once TRBV18 TRBD1 TRBJ1-3
CASSLVGDSDTEAFF TGCGCCAGCAGCTTGGTCGGGGATTCTGACACTGAAGCTTTCTTT - TRBV5-1 - TRBJ1-1
CASSQGNQPQHF TGTGCCAGTAGTCAGGGGAATCAGCCCCAGCATTTT - TRBV19 - TRBJ1-5
CASSQGTVATNEKLFF TGTGCCAGCTCCCAAGGGACAGTTGCAACTAATGAAAAACTGTTTTTT once TRBV18 TRBD1 TRBJ1-4
CASNRDASGANVLTF TGTGCCAGTAACCGGGACGCCTCTGGGGCCAACGTCCTGACTTTC - TRBV9 - TRBJ2-6
CASSPWRVAGRQETQYF TGTGCCAGCAGTCCGTGGCGGGTAGCGGGGAGACAAGAGACCCAGTACTTC - TRBV2 TRBD2 TRBJ2-5